This is a list of T cell receptor beta chains from one sample in a study of cytotoxic CD8 clonotypes in ibrutinib-treated CLL. Generated by immunoSEQ multiplex PCR, the TCRdb table keeps only in-frame clones and is missing some. The data show 11,000 to 15,000 clones, around 60% seen once. The sequenced sample was PBMCs, obtained before ibrutinib treatment. All receptors derive from a human donor with chronic lymphocytic leukemia. Each CDR3 is given with its conserved first and last residue.

J | V | length | CDR3
TRBJ2-7 | TRBV7-9 | 11 | CASSLGLEQYF
TRBJ2-2 | TRBV2 | 14 | CASSGQGNTGELFF
TRBJ1-1 | TRBV19 | 13 | CASSPDRHQVAFF
TRBJ2-7 | TRBV29-1 | 11 | CSVVMTYEQYF
TRBJ1-1 | TRBV12-5 | 12 | CASGHWTGEAFF
TRBJ2-1 | TRBV4-1 | 14 | CASSPSRAGNEQFF
TRBJ2-3 | TRBV7-9 | 13 | CASSLEATDTQYF
TRBJ1-5 | TRBV19 | 16 | CASSNGGASSNQPQHF
TRBJ1-1 | TRBV29-1 | 15 | CSVEDLGRGLTEAFF
TRBJ1-5 | TRBV4-1 | 15 | CASSQATGRNQPQHF
TRBJ1-1 | TRBV29-1 | 13 | CSVLRDFGTEAFF
TRBJ2-6 | TRBV15 | 16 | CATSRDSTSGANVLTF
TRBJ2-7 | TRBV27 | 15 | CASSLGPGVPYEQYF